This passage covers 9 T cell receptor beta chains from one sample sequenced in a study of T cell responses to AZD1222 COVID-19 vaccine. Clones were sequenced by immunoSEQ multiplex PCR, and TCRdb holds only the in-frame ones, with some missing. The sample consists of some 19,000 clones, roughly 80% of them appearing once. Specimen: peripheral blood, collected on day 0 of AZD1222 vaccination. All receptors come from an adult in good health.

The rearrangement joins TRBV29-1 to TRBJ2-5; D remains ambiguous. V was trimmed by 4 bases and J by 5 bases, leaving 8 bases between them. The CDR3 runs to 11 residues. Germline V CDR1 and CDR2: SQVTM, ANQGSEA. The CDR3 is CSVGVSETQYF. In DNA, the CDR3 is TGCAGCGTTGGTGTAAGTGAGACCCAGTACTTC.

V usage is TRBV12-3 or TRBV12-4 and J usage is TRBJ2-3; D is unclear. The CDR3 is 11 residues long. Trimming stripped 6 bases from V and 8 bases from J, with 9 bases between. The CDR3 DNA sequence: TGTGCCAGCAGCCAGGACCTTACGCAGTATTTT. Residues: CASSQDLTQYF.

V is TRBV7-3 and J is TRBJ1-6, with D perhaps matching TRBD1 (5 bases). V lost 3 bases to trimming and J lost 7 bases, with 7 bases between them. The CDR3 contains 13 residues. Germline V gene data show CDR1 as SGHTA and CDR2 as FQGTGA. As DNA, the CDR3 is TGTGCCAGCAGCTTGGGGGTGAATTCACCCCTCCACTTT. This sequence encodes CASSLGVNSPLHF. Full variable domain (rest looked up from reference TRBV7-3 and TRBJ1-6): GAGVSQTPSNKVTEKGKYVELRCDPISGHTALYWYRQSLGQGPEFLIYFQGTGAADDSGLPNDRFFAVRPEGSVSTLKIQRTERGDSAVYLCASSLGVNSPLHFGNGTRLTVT.

This clone appeared once. V is TRBV11-1 and J is TRBJ2-4; D gene uncertain. The CDR3 is made up of 13 amino acids. Trimming pared 5 bases from V and 12 bases from J, leaving 17 bases between. Germline CDR1 SGHAT, CDR2 FQDESV (reference sequence). The DNA for the CDR3 is TGTGCCAGCAGCCCACAGCCCGACGAGGCTCAGTACTTC. As protein: CASSPQPDEAQYF.

Turning to this clone: At one boundary the junction diverges from the germline segment, which might be a read error. The CDR3 here is CASSYPPYSDEQYF. CDR3 nucleotide sequence: TGTGCCAGCAGTTATCCACCCTACTCCGACGAGCAGTACTTC. The V call is TRBV28, the J call TRBJ2-7; D not certain. Germline CDR1 MDHEN, CDR2 SYDVKM. The CDR3 runs to 14 residues. Drawing the rest from reference TRBV28 and TRBJ2-7, the complete variable domain is DVKVTQSSRYLVKRTGEKVFLECVQDMDHENMFWYRQDPGLGLRLIYFSYDVKMKEKGDIPEGYSVSREKKERFSLILESASTNQTSMYLCASSYPPYSDEQYFGPGTRLTVT.

This chain joins TRBV6-2 or TRBV6-3 and TRBJ1-6; D is uncertain. CDR3 length equals 18 residues. The V gene's germline CDR1 is MNHEY and CDR2 SVGEGT. V shed 5 bases and J shed 6 bases, with 23 bases lying between them. The CDR3 DNA follows: TGTGCCAGCAGTATTGCCCGGGCCTGGGGATTGGCTAATTCACCCCTCCACTTT. It yields the protein CASSIARAWGLANSPLHF.

The rearrangement links TRBV12-3 or TRBV12-4 to TRBJ1-6, with D possibly TRBD1 on 5 matching bases. The length of the CDR3 is 13 residues. V dropped 8 bases and J dropped 7 bases, with 12 bases sitting between them. CDR3 DNA: TGTGCCAGCGGCCTGGGGGAAAATTCACCCCTCCACTTT. This sequence encodes CASGLGENSPLHF.

V usage is TRBV28 and J usage is TRBJ2-7; 12 nucleotides line up with TRBD1. Germline V CDR1 and CDR2: MDHEN, SYDVKM. With 7 bases clipped from V and 7 bases from J, the junction kept 29 bases outside the gene matches. This CDR3 has 21 amino acids. CDR3 sequence reads: CASNPDRDRDRGLTSPGEQYF. In DNA, the CDR3 is TGTGCCAGCAACCCCGACCGGGACCGGGACAGGGGGCTTACCTCCCCCGGGGAGCAGTACTTC.

In its sample, this clone was seen a few times. The V gene is TRBV27, the J gene TRBJ2-1; tentative D call: TRBD1 (5 bases). Trimming cost V 10 bases and J 2 bases, with 12 bases left between them. The CDR3 has 13 residues. Per germline, CDR1 MNHEY and CDR2 SMNVEV (reference sequence). CDR3 nucleotide sequence: TGTGCCACCTCCGGACACCCCTACAATGAGCAGTTCTTC. Amino acid sequence: CATSGHPYNEQFF.